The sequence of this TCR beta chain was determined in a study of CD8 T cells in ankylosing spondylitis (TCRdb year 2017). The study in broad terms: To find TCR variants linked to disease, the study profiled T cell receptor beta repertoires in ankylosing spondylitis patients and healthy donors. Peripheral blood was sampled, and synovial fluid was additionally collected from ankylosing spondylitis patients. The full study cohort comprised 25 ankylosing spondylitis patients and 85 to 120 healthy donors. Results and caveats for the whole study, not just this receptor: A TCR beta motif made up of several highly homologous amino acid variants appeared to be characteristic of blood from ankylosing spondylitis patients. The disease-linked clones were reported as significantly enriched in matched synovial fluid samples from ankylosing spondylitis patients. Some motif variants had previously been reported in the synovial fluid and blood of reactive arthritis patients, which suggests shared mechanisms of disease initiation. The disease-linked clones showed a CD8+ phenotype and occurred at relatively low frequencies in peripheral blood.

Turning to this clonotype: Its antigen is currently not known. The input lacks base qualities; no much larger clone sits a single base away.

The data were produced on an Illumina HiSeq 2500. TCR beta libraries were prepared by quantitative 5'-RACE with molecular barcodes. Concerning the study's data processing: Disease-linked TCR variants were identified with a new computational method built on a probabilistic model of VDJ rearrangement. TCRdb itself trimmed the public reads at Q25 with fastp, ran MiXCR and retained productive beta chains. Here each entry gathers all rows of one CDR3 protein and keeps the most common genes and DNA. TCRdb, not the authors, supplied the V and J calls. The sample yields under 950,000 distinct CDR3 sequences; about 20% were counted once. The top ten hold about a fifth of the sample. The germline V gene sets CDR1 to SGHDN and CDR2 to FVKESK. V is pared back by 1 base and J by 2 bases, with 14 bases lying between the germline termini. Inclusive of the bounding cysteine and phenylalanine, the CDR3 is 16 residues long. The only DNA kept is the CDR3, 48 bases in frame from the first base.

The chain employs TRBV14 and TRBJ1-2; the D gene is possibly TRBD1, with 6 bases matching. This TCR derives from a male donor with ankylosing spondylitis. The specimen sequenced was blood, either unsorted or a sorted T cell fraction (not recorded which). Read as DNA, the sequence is TGTGCCAGCAGCCAAGTAAGGCCACAGGGCAACTATGGCTACACCTTC. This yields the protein CASSQVRPQGNYGYTF.